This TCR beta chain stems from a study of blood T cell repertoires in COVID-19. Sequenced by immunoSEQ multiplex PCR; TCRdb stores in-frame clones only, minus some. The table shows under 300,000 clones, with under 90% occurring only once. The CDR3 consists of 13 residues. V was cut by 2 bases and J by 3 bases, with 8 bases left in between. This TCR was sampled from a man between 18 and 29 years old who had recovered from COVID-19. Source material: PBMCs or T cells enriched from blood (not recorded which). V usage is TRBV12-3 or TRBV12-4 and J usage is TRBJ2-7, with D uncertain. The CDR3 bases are TGTGCCAGCAGTTTACGAGTATACTACGAGCAGTACTTC. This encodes CASSLRVYYEQYF.